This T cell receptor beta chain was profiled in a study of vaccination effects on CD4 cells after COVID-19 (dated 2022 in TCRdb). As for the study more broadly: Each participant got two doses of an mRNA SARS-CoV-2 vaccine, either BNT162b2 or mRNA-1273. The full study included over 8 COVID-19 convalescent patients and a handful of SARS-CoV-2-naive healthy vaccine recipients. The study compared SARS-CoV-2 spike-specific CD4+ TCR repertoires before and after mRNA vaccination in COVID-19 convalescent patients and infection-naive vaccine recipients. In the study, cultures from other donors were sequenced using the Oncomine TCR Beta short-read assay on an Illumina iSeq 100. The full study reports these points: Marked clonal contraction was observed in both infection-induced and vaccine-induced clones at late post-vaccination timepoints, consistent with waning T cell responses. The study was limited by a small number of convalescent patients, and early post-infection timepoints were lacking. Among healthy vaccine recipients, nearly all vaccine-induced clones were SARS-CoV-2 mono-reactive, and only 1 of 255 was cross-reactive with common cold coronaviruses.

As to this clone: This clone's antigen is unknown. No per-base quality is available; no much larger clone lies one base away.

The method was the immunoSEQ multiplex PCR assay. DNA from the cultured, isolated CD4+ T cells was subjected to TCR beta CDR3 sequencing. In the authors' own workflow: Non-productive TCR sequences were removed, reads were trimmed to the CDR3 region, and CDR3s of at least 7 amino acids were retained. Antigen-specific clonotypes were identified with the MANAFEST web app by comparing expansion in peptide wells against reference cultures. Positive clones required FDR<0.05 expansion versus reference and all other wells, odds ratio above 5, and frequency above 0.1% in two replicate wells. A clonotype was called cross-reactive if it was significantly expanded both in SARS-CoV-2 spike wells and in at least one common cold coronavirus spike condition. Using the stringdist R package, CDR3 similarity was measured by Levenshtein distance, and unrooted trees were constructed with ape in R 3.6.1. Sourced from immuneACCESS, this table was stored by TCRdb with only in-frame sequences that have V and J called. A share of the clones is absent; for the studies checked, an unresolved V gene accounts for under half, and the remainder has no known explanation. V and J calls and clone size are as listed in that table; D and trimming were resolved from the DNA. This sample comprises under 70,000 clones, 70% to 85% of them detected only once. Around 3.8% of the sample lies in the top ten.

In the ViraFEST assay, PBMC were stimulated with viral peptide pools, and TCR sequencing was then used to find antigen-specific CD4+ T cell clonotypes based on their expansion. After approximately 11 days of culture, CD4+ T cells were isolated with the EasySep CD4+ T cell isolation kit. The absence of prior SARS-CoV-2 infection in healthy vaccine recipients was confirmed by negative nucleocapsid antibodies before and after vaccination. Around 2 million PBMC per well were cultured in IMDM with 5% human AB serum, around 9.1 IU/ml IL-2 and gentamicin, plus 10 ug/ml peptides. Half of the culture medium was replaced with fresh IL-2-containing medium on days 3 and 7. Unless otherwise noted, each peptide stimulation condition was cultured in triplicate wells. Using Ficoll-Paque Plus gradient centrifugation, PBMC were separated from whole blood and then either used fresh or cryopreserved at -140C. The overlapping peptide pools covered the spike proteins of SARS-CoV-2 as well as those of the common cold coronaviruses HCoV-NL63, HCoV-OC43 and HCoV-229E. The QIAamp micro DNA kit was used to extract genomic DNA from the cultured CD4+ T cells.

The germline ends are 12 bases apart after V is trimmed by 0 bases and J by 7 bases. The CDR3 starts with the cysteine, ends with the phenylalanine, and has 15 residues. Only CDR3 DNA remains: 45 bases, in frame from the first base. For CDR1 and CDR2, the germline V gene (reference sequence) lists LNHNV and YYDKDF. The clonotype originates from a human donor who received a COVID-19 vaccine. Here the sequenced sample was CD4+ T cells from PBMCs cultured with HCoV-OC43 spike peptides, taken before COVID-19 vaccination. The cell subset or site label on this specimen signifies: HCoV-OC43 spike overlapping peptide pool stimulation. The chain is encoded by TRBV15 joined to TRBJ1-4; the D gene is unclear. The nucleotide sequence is TGTGCCACCAGCAGAGATGGTGGCCAGAGTGAAAAACTGTTTTTT. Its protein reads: CATSRDGGQSEKLFF.